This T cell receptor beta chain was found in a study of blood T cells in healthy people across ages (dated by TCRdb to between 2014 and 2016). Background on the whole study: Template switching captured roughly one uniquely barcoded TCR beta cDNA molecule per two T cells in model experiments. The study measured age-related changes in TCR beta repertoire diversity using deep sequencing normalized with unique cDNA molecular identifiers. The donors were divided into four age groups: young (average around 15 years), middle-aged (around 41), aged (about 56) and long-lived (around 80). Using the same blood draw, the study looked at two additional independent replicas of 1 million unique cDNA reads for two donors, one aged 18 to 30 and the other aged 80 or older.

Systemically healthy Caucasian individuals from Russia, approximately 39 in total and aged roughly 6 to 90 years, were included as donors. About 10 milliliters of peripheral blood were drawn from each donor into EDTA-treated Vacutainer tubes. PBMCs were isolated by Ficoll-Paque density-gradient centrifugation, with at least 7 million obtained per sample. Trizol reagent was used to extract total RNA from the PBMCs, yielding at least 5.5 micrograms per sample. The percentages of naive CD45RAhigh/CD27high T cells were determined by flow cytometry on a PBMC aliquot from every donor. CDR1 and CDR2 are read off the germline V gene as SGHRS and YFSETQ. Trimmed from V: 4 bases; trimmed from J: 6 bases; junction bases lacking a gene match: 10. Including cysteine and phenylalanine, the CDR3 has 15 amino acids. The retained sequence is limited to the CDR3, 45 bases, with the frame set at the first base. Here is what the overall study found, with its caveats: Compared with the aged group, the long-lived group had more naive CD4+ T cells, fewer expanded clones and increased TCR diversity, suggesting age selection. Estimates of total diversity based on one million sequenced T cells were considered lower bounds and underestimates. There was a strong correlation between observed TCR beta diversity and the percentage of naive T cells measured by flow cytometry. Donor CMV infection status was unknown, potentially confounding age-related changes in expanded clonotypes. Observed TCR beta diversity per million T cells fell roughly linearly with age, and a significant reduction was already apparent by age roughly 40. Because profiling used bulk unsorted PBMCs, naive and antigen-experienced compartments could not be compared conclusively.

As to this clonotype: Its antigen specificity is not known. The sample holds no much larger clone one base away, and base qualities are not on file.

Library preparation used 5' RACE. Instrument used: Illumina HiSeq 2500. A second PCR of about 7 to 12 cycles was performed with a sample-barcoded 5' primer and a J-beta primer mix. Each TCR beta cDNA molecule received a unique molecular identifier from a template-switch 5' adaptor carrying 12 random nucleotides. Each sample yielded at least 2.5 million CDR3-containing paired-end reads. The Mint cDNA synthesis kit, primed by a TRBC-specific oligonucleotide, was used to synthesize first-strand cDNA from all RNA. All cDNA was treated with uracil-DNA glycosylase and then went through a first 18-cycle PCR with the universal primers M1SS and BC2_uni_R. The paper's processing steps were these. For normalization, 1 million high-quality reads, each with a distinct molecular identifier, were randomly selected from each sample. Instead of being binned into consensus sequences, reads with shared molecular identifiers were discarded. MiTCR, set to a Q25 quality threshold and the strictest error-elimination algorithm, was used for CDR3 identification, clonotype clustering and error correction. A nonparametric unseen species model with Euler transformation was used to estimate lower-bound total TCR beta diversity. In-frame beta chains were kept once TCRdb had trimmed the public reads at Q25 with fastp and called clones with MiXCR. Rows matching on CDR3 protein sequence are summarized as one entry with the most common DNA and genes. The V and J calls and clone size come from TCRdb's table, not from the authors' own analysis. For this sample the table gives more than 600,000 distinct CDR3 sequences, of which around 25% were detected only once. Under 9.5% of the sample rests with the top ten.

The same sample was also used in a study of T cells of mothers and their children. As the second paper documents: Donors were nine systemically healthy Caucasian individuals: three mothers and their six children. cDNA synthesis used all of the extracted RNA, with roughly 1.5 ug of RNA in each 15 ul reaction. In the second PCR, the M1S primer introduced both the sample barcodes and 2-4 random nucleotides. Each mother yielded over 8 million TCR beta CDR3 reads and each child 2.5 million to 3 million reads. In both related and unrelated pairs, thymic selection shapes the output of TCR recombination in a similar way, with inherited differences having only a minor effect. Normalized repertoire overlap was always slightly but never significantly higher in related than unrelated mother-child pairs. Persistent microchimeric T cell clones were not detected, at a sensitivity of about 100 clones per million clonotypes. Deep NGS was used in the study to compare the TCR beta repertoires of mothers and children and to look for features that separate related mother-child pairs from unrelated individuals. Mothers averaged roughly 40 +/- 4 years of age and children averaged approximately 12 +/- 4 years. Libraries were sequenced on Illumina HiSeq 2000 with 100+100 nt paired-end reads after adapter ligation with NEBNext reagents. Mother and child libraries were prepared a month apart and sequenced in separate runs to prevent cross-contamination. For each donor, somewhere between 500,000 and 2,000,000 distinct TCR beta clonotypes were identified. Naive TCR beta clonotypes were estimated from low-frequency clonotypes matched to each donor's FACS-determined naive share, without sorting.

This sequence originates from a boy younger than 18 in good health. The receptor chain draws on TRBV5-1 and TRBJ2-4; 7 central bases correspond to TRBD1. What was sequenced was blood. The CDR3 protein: CASSPGTEGRNIQYF. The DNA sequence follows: TGCGCCAGCAGCCCCGGGACAGAAGGAAGAAACATTCAGTACTTC.